Given below is one TCR beta chain in context. Its antigen is undetermined. These data originate in a study of early stage breast cancer tumors. On the study more broadly: Most invasive tumors, about 80% of the 16, were ER+/PR+/HER2-. Around 9.8-fold was the mean read coverage per sample. Overall study findings and caveats: Enriched TCRB sequences shared across patients were mostly commonly generated sequences.

Produced via immunoSEQ multiplex PCR; TCRdb's table is partial and in-frame only. The sample carries tens of thousands of clones, roughly 73% recorded once. Trimming removed 5 bases at V and 5 bases at J, with 13 bases between. CDR1 is SGHTA and CDR2 is FQGTGA in the germline V gene. The CDR3 is 13 amino acids. This clonotype originated in a middle-aged person with breast cancer. V and J are TRBV7-3 and TRBJ2-7; D is uncertain. The specimen was blood. In nucleotides, the CDR3 is TGTGCCAGCAGCCTTACAAAACTCCACGAGCAGTACTTC. This encodes CASSLTKLHEQYF.